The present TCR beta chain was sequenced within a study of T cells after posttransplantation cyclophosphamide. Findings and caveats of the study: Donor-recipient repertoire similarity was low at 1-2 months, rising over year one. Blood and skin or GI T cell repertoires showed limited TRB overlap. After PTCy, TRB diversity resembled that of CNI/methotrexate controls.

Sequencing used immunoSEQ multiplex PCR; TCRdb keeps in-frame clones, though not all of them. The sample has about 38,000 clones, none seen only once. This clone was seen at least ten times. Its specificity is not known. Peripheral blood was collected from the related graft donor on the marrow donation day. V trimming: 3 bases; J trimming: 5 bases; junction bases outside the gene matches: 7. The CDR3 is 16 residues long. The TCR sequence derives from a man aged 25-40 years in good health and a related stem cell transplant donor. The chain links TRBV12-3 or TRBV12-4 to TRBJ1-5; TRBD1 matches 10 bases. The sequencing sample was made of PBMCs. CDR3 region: CASSFRTGGGDQPQHF. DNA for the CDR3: TGTGCCAGCAGTTTCCGGACAGGGGGGGGTGATCAGCCCCAGCATTTT.